One TCR beta chain is described in this entry. Its target is unknown. The data are from a study of human T cells and chemical hapten exposure. Noted time point: patch test 3, about 24 weeks after DPC sensitization. The treatment: therapeutic diphenylcyclopropenone sensitization with weekly scalp DPC. Study-wide results and limits: As patch test score rose, PT1 expanded TCR counts tended to rise as well.

The CDR3 contains 13 residues. Trimming pared 2 bases from V and 1 base from J, leaving 6 bases between. The germline V gene has CDR1 DFQATT and CDR2 SNEGSKA (reference sequence). Each CDR3 protein is one row after TCRdb ran MiXCR on the RACE reads. This table has around 200,000 distinct CDR3 sequences, around 23% appearing once. The J gene is TRBJ1-5, the V gene TRBV20-1; no firm D call. The sample in question was whole blood, obtained in connection with sensitization to the hapten diphenylcyclopropenone (DPC). This clonotype was sampled from a woman aged 40 to 55 with alopecia areata. Some clones in this sample may be carry-over from other donors' samples. The CDR3 region is CSARPASNQPQHF. The CDR3 DNA reads as TGCAGTGCTAGACCCGCGAGCAATCAGCCCCAGCATTTT.